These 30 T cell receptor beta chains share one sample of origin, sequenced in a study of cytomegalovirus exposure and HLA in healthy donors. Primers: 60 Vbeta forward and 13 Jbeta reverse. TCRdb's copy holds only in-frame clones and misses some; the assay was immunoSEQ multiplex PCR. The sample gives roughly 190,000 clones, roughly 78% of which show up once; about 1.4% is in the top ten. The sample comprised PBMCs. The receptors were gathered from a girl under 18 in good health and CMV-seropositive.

CDR3 sequence (DNA): TGCGCCAGCGGCGACACACCCTACGAGCAGTACTTC. Residues: CASGDTPYEQYF. The V gene is TRBV5-1, the J gene TRBJ2-7; D gene unclear. Germline assignment: CDR1 SGHRS and CDR2 YFSETQ. The CDR3 runs 12 residues. V lost 7 bases and J lost 2, with 10 bases in between.

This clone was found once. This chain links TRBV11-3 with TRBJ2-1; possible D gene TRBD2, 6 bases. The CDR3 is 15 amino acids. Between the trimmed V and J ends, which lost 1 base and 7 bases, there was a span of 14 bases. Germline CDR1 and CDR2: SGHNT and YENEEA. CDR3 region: CASSLGRGGVNEQFF. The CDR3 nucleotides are TGTGCCAGCAGCTTAGGGCGGGGAGGAGTAAATGAGCAGTTCTTC.

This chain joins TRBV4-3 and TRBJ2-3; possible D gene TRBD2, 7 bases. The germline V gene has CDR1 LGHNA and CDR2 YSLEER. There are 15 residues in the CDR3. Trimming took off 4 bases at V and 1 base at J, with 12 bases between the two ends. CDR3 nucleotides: TGCGCCAGCAGCCCGGGGGCGGGGGGCACAGATACGCAGTATTTT. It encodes CASSPGAGGTDTQYF.

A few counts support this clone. The CDR3, as DNA: TGTGCCAGCAGCCCCGGGACAGGGTCGGCGCAAGCTTTCTTT. This translates into CASSPGTGSAQAFF. This chain links TRBV27 with TRBJ1-1, with 9 bases matching TRBD1. CDR1 is MNHEY and CDR2 is SMNVEV in the germline V gene (reference sequence). V dropped 6 bases and J dropped 9; count of bases not matched to a gene: 11. CDR3 length equals 14 residues.

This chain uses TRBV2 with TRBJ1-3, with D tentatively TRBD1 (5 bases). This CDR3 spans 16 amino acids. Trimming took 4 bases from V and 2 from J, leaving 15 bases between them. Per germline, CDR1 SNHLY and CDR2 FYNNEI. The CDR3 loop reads CASSADRPRAGNTIYF. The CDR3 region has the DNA TGTGCCAGCAGTGCCGACCGCCCCAGGGCTGGAAACACCATATATTTT. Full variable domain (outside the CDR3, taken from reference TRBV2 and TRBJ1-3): EPEVTQTPSHQVTQMGQEVILRCVPISNHLYFYWYRQILGQKVEFLVSFYNNEISEKSEIFDDQFSVERPDGSNFTLKIRSTKLEDSAMYFCASSADRPRAGNTIYFGEGSWLTVV.

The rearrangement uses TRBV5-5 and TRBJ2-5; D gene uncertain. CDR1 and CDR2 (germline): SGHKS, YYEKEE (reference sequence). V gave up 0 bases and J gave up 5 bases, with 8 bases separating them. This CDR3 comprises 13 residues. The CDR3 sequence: CASSLVRGETQYF. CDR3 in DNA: TGTGCCAGCAGCTTGGTTAGAGGTGAGACCCAGTACTTC.

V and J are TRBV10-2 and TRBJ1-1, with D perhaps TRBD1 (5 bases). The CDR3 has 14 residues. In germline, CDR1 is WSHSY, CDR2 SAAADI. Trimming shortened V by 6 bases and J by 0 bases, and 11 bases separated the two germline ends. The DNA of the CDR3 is TGCGCCAGCAGATCCGGACACCTGAACACTGAAGCTTTCTTT. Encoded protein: CASRSGHLNTEAFF.

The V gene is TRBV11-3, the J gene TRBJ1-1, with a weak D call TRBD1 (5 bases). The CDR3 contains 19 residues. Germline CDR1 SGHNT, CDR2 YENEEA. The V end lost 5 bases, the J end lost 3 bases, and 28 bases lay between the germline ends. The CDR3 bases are TGTGCCAGCAGCCCCCGAAAGCCAGGGATCGTAGGTGGGGACACTGAAGCTTTCTTT. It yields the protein CASSPRKPGIVGGDTEAFF.

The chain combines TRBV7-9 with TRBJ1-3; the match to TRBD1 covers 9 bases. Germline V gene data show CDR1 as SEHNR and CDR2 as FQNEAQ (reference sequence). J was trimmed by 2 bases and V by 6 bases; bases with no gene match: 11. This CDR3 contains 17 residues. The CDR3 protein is CASSYRAGTGTGNTIYF. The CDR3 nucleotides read TGTGCCAGCAGTTATAGGGCCGGGACAGGGACTGGAAACACCATATATTTT.

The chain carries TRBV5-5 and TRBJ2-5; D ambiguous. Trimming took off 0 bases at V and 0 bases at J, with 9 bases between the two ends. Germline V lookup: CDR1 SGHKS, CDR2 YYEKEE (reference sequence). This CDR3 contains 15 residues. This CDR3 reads CASSLAWQDQETQYF. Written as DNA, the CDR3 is TGTGCCAGCAGCTTGGCGTGGCAGGACCAAGAGACCCAGTACTTC.

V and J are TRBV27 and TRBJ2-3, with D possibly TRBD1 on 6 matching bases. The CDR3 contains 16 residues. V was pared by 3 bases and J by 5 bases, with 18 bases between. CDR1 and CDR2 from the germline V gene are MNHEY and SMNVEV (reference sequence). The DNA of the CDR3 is TGTGCCAGCAGTTTTGGAGCCCCAGGGGAACTAGATACGCAGTATTTT. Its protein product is CASSFGAPGELDTQYF.

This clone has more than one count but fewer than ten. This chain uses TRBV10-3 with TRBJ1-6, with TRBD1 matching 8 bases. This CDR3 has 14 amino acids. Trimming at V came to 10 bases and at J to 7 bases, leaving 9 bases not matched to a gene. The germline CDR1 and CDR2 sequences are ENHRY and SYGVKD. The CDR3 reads CATKLQGENSPLHF. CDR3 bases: TGTGCCACCAAACTACAGGGGGAAAATTCACCCCTCCACTTT.

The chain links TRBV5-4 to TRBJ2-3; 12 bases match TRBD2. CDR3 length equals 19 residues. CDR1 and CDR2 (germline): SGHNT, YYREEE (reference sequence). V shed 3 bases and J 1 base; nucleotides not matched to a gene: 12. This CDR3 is CASSSRTSGVFVGTDTQYF. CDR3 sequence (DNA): TGTGCCAGCAGCTCGAGGACTAGCGGGGTCTTCGTTGGCACAGATACGCAGTATTTT.

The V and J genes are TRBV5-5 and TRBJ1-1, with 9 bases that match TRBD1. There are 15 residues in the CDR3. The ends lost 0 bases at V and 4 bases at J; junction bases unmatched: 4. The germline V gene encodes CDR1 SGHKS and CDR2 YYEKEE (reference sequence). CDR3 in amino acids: CASSLDWTGVTEAFF. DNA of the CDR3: TGTGCCAGCAGCTTGGATTGGACAGGGGTCACTGAAGCTTTCTTT.

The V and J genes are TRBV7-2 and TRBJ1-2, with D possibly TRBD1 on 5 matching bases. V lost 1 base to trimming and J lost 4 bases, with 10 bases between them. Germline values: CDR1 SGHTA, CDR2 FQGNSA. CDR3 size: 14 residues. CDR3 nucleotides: TGTGCCAGCAGCTTAGTTCAGGGTGGCTATGGCTACACCTTC. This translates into CASSLVQGGYGYTF.

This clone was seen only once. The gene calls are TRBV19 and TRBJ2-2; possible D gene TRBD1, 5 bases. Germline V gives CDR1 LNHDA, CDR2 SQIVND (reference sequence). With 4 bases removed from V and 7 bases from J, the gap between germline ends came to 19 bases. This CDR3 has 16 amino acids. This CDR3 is CASSSPPAGQGGELFF. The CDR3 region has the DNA TGTGCCAGTAGTAGCCCTCCAGCAGGGCAGGGCGGGGAGCTGTTTTTT. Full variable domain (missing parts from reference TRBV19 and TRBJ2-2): DGGITQSPKYLFRKEGQNVTLSCEQNLNHDAMYWYRQDPGQGLRLIYYSQIVNDFQKGDIAEGYSVSREKKESFPLTVTSAQKNPTAFYLCASSSPPAGQGGELFFGEGSRLTVL.

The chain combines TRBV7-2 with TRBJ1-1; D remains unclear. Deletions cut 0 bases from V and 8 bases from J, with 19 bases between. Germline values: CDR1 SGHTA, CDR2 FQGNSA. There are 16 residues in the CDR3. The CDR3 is CASSLALTGSRIEAFF. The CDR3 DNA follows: TGTGCCAGCAGCTTAGCCTTAACGGGGAGCCGAATCGAAGCTTTCTTT. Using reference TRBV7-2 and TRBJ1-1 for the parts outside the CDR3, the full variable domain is GAGVSQSPSNKVTEKGKDVELRCDPISGHTALYWYRQSLGQGLEFLIYFQGNSAPDKSGLPSDRFSAERTGGSVSTLTIQRTQQEDSAVYLCASSLALTGSRIEAFFGQGTRLTVV.

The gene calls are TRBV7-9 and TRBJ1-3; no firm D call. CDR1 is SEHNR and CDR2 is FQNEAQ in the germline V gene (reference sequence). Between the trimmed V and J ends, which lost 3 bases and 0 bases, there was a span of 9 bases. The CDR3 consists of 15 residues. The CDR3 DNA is TGTGCCAGCAGCTTCGGTCCTGACTCTGGAAACACCATATATTTT. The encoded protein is CASSFGPDSGNTIYF.

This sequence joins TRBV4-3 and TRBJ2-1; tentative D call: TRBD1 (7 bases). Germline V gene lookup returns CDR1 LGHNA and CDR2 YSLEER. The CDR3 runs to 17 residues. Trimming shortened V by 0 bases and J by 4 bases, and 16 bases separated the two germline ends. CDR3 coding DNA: TGCGCCAGCAGCCAAGATTTGGCGACAGGGACTTACAATGAGCAGTTCTTC. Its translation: CASSQDLATGTYNEQFF.

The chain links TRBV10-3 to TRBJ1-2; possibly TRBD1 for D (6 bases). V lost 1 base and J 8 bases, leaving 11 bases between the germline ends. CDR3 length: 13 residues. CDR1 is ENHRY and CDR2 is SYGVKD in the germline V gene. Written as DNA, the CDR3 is TGTGCCATCAGTGAGTATACAGGGCTGGGCTACACCTTC. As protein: CAISEYTGLGYTF.

The CDR3 here is CASSQTGQFSNQPQHF. CDR3 nucleotide sequence: TGTGCCAGCTCACAGACGGGACAGTTTAGCAATCAGCCCCAGCATTTT. The rearrangement links TRBV18 to TRBJ1-5, with 7 bases fitting TRBD1. Germline V gene sequence: CDR1 KGHSH, CDR2 LQKENI. The CDR3 is 16 residues long. V was clipped by 4 bases and J by 0 bases; unmatched bases: 6. The full variable domain, its missing parts supplied by reference TRBV18 and TRBJ1-5, is NAGVMQNPRHLVRRRGQEARLRCSPMKGHSHVYWYRQLPEEGLKFMVYLQKENIIDESGMPKERFSAEFPKEGPSILRIQQVVRGDSAAYFCASSQTGQFSNQPQHFGDGTRLSIL.

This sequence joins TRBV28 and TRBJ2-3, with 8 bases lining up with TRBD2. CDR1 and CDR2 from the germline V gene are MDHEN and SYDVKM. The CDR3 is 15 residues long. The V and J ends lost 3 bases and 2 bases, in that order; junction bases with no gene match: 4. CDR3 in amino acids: CASSLRGAFTDTQYF. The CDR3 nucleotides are TGTGCCAGCAGTTTGCGGGGGGCCTTCACAGATACGCAGTATTTT.

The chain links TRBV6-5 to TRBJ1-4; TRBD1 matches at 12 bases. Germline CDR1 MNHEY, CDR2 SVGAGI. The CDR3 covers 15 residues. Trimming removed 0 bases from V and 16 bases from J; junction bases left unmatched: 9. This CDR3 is CASSYSGTGGHTKFF. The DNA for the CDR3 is TGTGCCAGCAGTTACTCTGGGACAGGGGGCCATACTAAGTTTTTT.

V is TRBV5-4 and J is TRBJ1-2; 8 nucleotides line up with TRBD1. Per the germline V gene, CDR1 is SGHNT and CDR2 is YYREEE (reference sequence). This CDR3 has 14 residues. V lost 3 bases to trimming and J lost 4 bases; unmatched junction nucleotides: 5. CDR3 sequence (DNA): TGTGCCAGCAGCTCAGGGGGCGGGGGCTATGGCTACACCTTC. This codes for CASSSGGGGYGYTF.

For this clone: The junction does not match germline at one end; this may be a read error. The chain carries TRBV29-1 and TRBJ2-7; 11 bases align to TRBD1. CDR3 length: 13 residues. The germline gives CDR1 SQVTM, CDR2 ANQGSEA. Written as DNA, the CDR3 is TGCAGCGTACCGGGACAGGGGGACTACGGGCAGTACTTC. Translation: CSVPGQGDYGQYF.

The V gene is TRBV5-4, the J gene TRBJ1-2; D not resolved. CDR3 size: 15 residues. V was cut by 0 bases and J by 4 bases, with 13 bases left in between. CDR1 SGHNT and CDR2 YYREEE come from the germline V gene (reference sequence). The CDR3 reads CASSLEGGRSYGYTF. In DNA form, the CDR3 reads TGTGCCAGCAGCTTGGAGGGAGGACGTAGCTATGGCTACACCTTC.

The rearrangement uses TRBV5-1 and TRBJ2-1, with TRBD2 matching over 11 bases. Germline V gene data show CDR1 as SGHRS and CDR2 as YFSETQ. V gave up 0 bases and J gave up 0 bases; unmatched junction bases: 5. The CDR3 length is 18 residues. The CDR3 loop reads CASSLGRTSGPSYNEQFF. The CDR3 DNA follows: TGCGCCAGCAGCTTGGGTCGGACTAGCGGGCCCTCCTACAATGAGCAGTTCTTC.

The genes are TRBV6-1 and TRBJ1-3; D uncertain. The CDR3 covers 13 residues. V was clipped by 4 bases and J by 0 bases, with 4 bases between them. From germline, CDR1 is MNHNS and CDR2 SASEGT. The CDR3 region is CASSGVSGNTIYF. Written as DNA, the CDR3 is TGTGCCAGCAGTGGCGTCTCTGGAAACACCATATATTTT.

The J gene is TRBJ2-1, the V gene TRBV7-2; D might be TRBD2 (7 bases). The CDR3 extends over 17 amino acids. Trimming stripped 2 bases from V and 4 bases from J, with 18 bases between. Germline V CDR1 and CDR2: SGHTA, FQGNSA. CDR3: CASSLMQAGAPYNEQFF. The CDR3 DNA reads TGTGCCAGCAGCTTAATGCAGGCGGGGGCCCCTTACAATGAGCAGTTCTTC.

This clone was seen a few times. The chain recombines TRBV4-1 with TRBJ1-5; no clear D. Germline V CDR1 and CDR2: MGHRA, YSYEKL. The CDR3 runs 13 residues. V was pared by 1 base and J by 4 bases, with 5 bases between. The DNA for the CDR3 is TGCGCCAGCAGCCAAGCCCCAAATCAGCCCCAGCATTTT. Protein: CASSQAPNQPQHF.